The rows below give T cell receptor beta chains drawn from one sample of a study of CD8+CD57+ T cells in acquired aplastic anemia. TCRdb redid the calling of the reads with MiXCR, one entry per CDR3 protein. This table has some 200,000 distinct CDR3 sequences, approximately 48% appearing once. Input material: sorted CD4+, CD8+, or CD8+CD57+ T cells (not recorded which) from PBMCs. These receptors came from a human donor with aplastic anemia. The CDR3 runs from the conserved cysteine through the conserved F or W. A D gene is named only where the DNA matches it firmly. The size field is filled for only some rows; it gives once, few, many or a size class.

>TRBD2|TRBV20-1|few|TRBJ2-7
TGCAGTGCTAGGGGGAGGGAGGGTGGCTACGAGCAGTACTTC
CSARGREGGYEQYF
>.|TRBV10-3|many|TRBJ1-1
TGTGCCATCAGTGAGGTTTCAGGGGTATCGACTGAAGCTTTCTTT
CAISEVSGVSTEAFF
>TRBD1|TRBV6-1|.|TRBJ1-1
TGTGCCAGCAGGGATCGCGGGACAGTATGGAACACTGAAGCTTTCTTT
CASRDRGTVWNTEAFF
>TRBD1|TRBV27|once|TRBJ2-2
TGTGCCAGCGGGAGACAGGGCCCCGGGGAGCTGTTTTTT
CASGRQGPGELFF
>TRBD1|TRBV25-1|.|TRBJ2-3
TGTGCCAGCAGTCCCCGGGACAGATACACAGATACGCAGTATTTT
CASSPRDRYTDTQYF
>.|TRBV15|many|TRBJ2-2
TGTGCCACCAGCACTAGAGGAGGGAACACCGGGGAGCTGTTTTTT
CATSTRGGNTGELFF
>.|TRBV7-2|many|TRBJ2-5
TGTGCCAGCAGCTTATGGACGCAAGAGACCCAGTACTTC
CASSLWTQETQYF
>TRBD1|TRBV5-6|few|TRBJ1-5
TGTGCCAGCAGCTTGGACAGGGGAGGGACTCGCAATCAGCCCCAGCATTTT
CASSLDRGGTRNQPQHF
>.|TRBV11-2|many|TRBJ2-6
TGTGCCAGCAGCCGGGGCTCTGGGGCCAACGTCCTGACTTTC
CASSRGSGANVLTF
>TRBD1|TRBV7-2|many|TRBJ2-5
TGTGCCAGCAGCTTAGGACTCGGACAGGGGGCGCGTCAAGAGACCCAGTACTTC
CASSLGLGQGARQETQYF
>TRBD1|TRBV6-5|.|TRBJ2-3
TGTGCCAGCAGTTACTCGAATACGGGACAGAGGACGCAGTATTTT
CASSYSNTGQRTQYF
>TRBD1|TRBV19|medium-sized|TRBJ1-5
TGTGCCAGTGGCGGACAGGTCAATCAGCCCCAGCATTTT
CASGGQVNQPQHF
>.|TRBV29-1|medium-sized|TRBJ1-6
TGCAGCGTGAGGCGTGCTTGGGATTCACCCCTCCACTTT
CSVRRAWDSPLHF
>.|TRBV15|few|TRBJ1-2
TGTGCCACCAGCAGAGACGTGGACTATGGCTACACCTTC
CATSRDVDYGYTF
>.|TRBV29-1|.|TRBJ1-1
TGCAGCGTTGAATCCAGTGGGAACACTGAAGCTTTCTTT
CSVESSGNTEAFF
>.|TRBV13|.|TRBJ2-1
TGTGCCAGCAGCTTAGCGGGTTACAATGAGCAGTTCTTC
CASSLAGYNEQFF
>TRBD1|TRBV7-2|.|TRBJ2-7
TGTGCCAGCAGCTTAAGGACAGGGGGAAACTACGAGCAGTACTTC
CASSLRTGGNYEQYF
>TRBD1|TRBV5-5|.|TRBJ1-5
TGTGCCAGCAGTCTACAGGGGGCGGTTCAGCCCCAGCATTTT
CASSLQGAVQPQHF
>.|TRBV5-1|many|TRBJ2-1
TGCGCCAGCAGCAGCGGGTTGACAGGGAATGCACCCCAGTTCTTC
CASSSGLTGNAPQFF
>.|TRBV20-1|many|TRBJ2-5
TGCAGTGCTCCTGGGGTTTCTACGCTCTTACAAGAGACCCAGTACTTC
CSAPGVSTLLQETQYF
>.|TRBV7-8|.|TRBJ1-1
TGTGCCAGCAGCTTGGCATACCCGGGTAACACTGAAGCTTTCTTT
CASSLAYPGNTEAFF
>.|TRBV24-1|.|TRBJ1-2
TGTGCCACCAGTGATTTGGGGGGAGTTCATGGCTACACCTTC
CATSDLGGVHGYTF
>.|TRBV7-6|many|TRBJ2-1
TGTGCCAGCAGCTCCTCGGTAGGCTCCTACAATGAGCAGTTCTTC
CASSSSVGSYNEQFF